This T cell receptor beta chain stems from a study of regulatory T cells in long-lasting Graves disease. Study results and caveats: Thyroid tissue went unexamined; only peripheral blood was analyzed.

Time point: newly diagnosed GD, antithyroid drugs for less than 3 months. After RNA was extracted from PBMCs, the TCR library was made from it. The TCR beta library used iRepertoire HTBI primers with Arm-PCR amplification of CDR3. MiXCR, applied by TCRdb to the multiplex PCR reads, yields one record per CDR3 protein. The table records hundreds of thousands of distinct CDR3 sequences, less than 15% of them present only once. This clonotype has ten or more counts. Its antigen is unidentified. V was trimmed by 6 bases and J by 3 bases, leaving 15 bases between them. The CDR3 loop spans 15 amino acids. The same specimen was also included in a second study, on T cells in Graves' hyperthyroidism and ophthalmopathy. From that report: Blood also contained most expanded thyroid clonotypes above 0.001. Prediction of ophthalmopathy progression came a median approximately 6.6 months pre-onset.

The rearrangement links TRBV12-3 or TRBV12-4 to TRBJ1-5; tentative D call: TRBD1 (6 bases). The sample in question was peripheral blood mononuclear cells (PBMCs), obtained at new diagnosis, from a patient treated with antithyroid drugs. This sequence originates from a young man with Graves disease. CDR3 loop: CASSLGGAFNQPQHF. CDR3 bases: TGTGCCAGCAGCCTGGGGGGGGCGTTCAATCAGCCCCAGCATTTT.